The 29 T cell receptor beta chains in this list originate from one sample, sequenced in a study of T cells after yellow fever vaccination. MiXCR, applied by TCRdb to the 5' RACE reads, yields one record per CDR3 protein. Of over 110,000 distinct CDR3 sequences in the sample, 7.7% were seen once. The sample in question was CD4+ T cells sorted from PBMCs, obtained 5 days after the yellow fever booster vaccination. The receptors come from a young man who received the YFV17D yellow fever vaccine.

This CDR3 is CASSPSRGTVEETQYF. Written as DNA, the CDR3 is TGTGCCAGTAGTCCGTCGCGGGGGACAGTTGAAGAGACCCAGTACTTC. This rearrangement joins TRBV19 to TRBJ2-5; D is tentatively TRBD1 or TRBD2 (7 bases each). Deletions cut 5 bases from V and 3 bases from J, with 19 bases between. The CDR3 is made up of 16 amino acids. Looked up from germline, CDR1 is LNHDA and CDR2 is SQIVND (reference sequence).

This clonotype was counted ten times or more. The chain joins TRBV7-2 to TRBJ2-7, with 11 bases fitting TRBD2. CDR3 length: 17 amino acids. Germline-derived CDR1 and CDR2 are SGHTA and FQGNSA. J lost 7 bases, V lost 5 bases, and 16 bases had no gene match. The CDR3 bases are TGTGCCAGCAGCCCCGGCCTAGTAGCGGGAGGGCCTGAGGAGCAGTACTTC. Its translation is CASSPGLVAGGPEEQYF.

This clonotype came up many times. V and J are TRBV7-2 and TRBJ2-2; 8 positions agree with TRBD2. The CDR3 has 15 residues. Per the germline V gene, CDR1 is SGHTA and CDR2 is FQGNSA. V was pared by 4 bases and J by 4 bases, with 5 bases of the junction left unmatched. The DNA for the CDR3 is TGTGCCAGCAGCTCCAGCGGGAGATCCACCGGGGAGCTGTTTTTT. It encodes CASSSSGRSTGELFF.

This clonotype was seen at least ten times. The chain recombines TRBV11-3 with TRBJ2-2; D perhaps matches TRBD2 (5 bases). Trimming shortened V by 5 bases and J by 6 bases, and 10 bases separated the two germline ends. Per the germline V gene, CDR1 is SGHNT and CDR2 is YENEEA. The CDR3 totals 13 residues. In DNA, the CDR3 is TGTGCCAGCAGCCTGCTAGCCGCCGGGGAGCTGTTTTTT. It encodes CASSLLAAGELFF.

This clonotype has at least ten counts. J is TRBJ2-3 and V is TRBV29-1; D might be TRBD2 (6 bases). V gave up 7 bases and J gave up 9 bases, with 20 bases separating them. The CDR3 is made up of 13 amino acids. The germline CDR1 and CDR2 sequences are SQVTM and ANQGSEA. The CDR3 sequence: CSGGDWGRQTQYF. Written as DNA, the CDR3 is TGCAGCGGTGGGGACTGGGGAAGACAAACGCAGTATTTT.

This clonotype came up many times. The rearrangement uses TRBV5-1 and TRBJ2-1, with 10 nucleotides matching TRBD1. CDR1 and CDR2 from the germline V gene are SGHRS and YFSETQ. CDR3 size: 15 residues. V lost 4 bases and J lost 7; bases outside the gene matches: 8. The CDR3 DNA is TGCGCCAGCAGCCTCGGGACAGGGGAGGGAAATGAGCAGTTCTTC. This translates into CASSLGTGEGNEQFF.

This clonotype was seen repeatedly, ten times or more. The V gene is TRBV6-1, the J gene TRBJ2-3; maybe TRBD2 (6 bases). The germline CDR1 and CDR2 sequences are MNHNS and SASEGT. The CDR3 runs 15 residues. V was clipped by 4 bases and J by 4 bases, with 15 bases between them. CDR3 coding DNA: TGTGCCAGCAGTGGCGGACAAGGAGGGGCAGATACGCAGTATTTT. Protein product: CASSGGQGGADTQYF.

The chain couples TRBV20-1 to TRBJ1-1; D is undetermined. V gave up 2 bases and J gave up 3 bases, with 10 bases separating them. Germline CDR1 is DFQATT and CDR2 is SNEGSKA (reference sequence). The CDR3 has 13 residues. The CDR3 here is CSARKEVDTEAFF. As DNA, the CDR3 is TGCAGTGCTAGAAAAGAGGTTGACACTGAAGCTTTCTTT.

The table lists this clonotype with many counts. The chain has TRBV18 and TRBJ2-7; tentatively, D is TRBD2 (6 bases). Germline V lookup: CDR1 KGHSH, CDR2 LQKENI. Trimming shortened V by 2 bases and J by 2 bases, and 13 bases separated the two germline ends. The CDR3 has 15 amino acids. The CDR3 DNA follows: TGTGCCAGCTCACCATCGGGGCGGGAACCCTACGAGCAGTACTTC. Its protein product is CASSPSGREPYEQYF. Full variable domain (rest looked up from reference TRBV18 and TRBJ2-7): NAGVMQNPRHLVRRRGQEARLRCSPMKGHSHVYWYRQLPEEGLKFMVYLQKENIIDESGMPKERFSAEFPKEGPSILRIQQVVRGDSAAYFCASSPSGREPYEQYFGPGTRLTVT.

This clonotype was observed at least ten times. The chain combines TRBV7-2 with TRBJ2-5, with D possibly being TRBD2 (5 bases). Per the germline V gene, CDR1 is SGHTA and CDR2 is FQGNSA. Trimming left V 5 bases short and J 3 bases short, with 13 bases between. The CDR3 runs to 14 residues. The CDR3 loop is CASSVSRLKETQYF. The CDR3 region has the DNA TGTGCCAGCAGCGTTTCCCGACTAAAAGAGACCCAGTACTTC.

In this sample, this clonotype turned up many times. CDR3 nucleotides: TGCAGCGTGGCACAGGGTCTAACGGTCACAGATACGCAGTATTTT. Its protein product is CSVAQGLTVTDTQYF. The chain carries TRBV29-1 and TRBJ2-3; D is possibly TRBD1 (6 bases). This CDR3 is 15 amino acids long. The germline V and J ends were trimmed by 6 bases and 2 bases, with 18 bases remaining between them. In germline, CDR1 is SQVTM, CDR2 ANQGSEA.

This clonotype was detected only a few times. The chain links TRBV18 to TRBJ2-3; possibly TRBD1 or TRBD2 for D (5 bases each). The CDR3 spans 16 residues. V dropped 0 bases and J dropped 8 bases, with 18 bases sitting between them. The germline V gene encodes CDR1 KGHSH and CDR2 LQKENI. The CDR3, as DNA: TGTGCCAGCTCACCACCCGGGACGGAAGCGTTTAGTACGCAGTATTTT. Protein product: CASSPPGTEAFSTQYF.

This clonotype has a count of ten or more. This chain links TRBV12-3 or TRBV12-4 with TRBJ2-2; a weak D match, TRBD2 (6 bases). The CDR3 length is 15 residues. V was shortened by 6 bases and J by 7 bases, with 18 bases between the two germline ends. The CDR3 loop reads CASSTGGRRFGELFF. The CDR3 DNA reads as TGTGCCAGCAGCACTGGGGGGAGGAGATTCGGGGAGCTGTTTTTT.

This clonotype came up many times. This chain joins TRBV5-6 and TRBJ2-5, with D tentatively TRBD2 (5 bases). Germline assignment: CDR1 SGHDT and CDR2 YYEEEE. The CDR3 has 14 amino acids. V gave up 4 bases and J gave up 5 bases, with 15 bases separating them. The CDR3 DNA sequence: TGTGCCAGCAGCGCCAAATCGCCGGGGGAGACCCAGTACTTC. This codes for CASSAKSPGETQYF. The full variable domain, completed using reference TRBV5-6 and TRBJ2-5, is DAGVTQSPTHLIKTRGQQVTLRCSPKSGHDTVSWYQQALGQGPQFIFQYYEEEERQRGNFPDRFSGHQFPNYSSELNVNALLLGDSALYLCASSAKSPGETQYFGPGTRLLVL.

The chain links TRBV20-1 to TRBJ2-7; 10 bases fit TRBD2. The CDR3 is made up of 14 amino acids. In germline, CDR1 is DFQATT, CDR2 SNEGSKA (reference sequence). The V gene end was trimmed by 6 bases and the J gene end by 3 bases; junction bases not matched to a gene: 8. The CDR3: CSATRTSGIYEQYF. The CDR3 nucleotides are TGCAGTGCCACCCGGACTAGCGGCATCTACGAGCAGTACTTC.

This clonotype occurred many times. This rearrangement joins TRBV7-9 to TRBJ1-4; D call uncertain. The CDR3 sequence is 16 residues long. The germline gives CDR1 SEHNR, CDR2 FQNEAQ (reference sequence). V was clipped by 5 bases and J by 0 bases, with 13 bases between them. CDR3 sequence: CASSPTGAATNEKLFF. CDR3 bases: TGTGCCAGCAGCCCTACCGGAGCAGCAACTAATGAAAAACTGTTTTTT.

In the case of this clonotype: This may come from a read error, since a much larger clone is one base off. The CDR3 loop reads CASSLAVSGWETQYF. The CDR3, as DNA: TGCGCCAGCAGCTTGGCCGTTAGCGGGTGGGAGACCCAGTACTTC. This chain connects TRBV5-1 to TRBJ2-5; 7 nucleotides line up with TRBD2. The CDR3 covers 15 residues. Germline-derived CDR1 and CDR2 are SGHRS and YFSETQ. The ends lost 0 bases at V and 5 bases at J; junction bases unmatched: 7.

This clonotype was detected ten times or more. The genes are TRBV7-9 and TRBJ2-7; D not resolved. CDR1 SEHNR and CDR2 FQNEAQ come from the germline V gene (reference sequence). Trimming stripped 2 bases from V and 4 bases from J, with 6 bases between. This CDR3 has 12 amino acids. The CDR3 sequence is CASSLSFYEQYF. In nucleotides, the CDR3 is TGTGCCAGCAGCTTATCCTTTTACGAGCAGTACTTC.

This clonotype was seen at least ten times. The chain uses TRBV7-6 and TRBJ1-1; D gene unclear. Germline lookup yields CDR1 SGHVS and CDR2 FNYEAQ. Trimming removed 1 base from V and 0 bases from J, with 3 bases in between. The CDR3 runs to 13 residues. The chain's CDR3 is CASSLVVNTEAFF. For the CDR3, the DNA is TGTGCCAGCAGCTTAGTCGTGAACACTGAAGCTTTCTTT.

This clonotype was observed many times. This sequence joins TRBV6-1 and TRBJ2-5, with D hard to call. The V end lost 0 bases, the J end lost 5 bases, and 7 bases lay between the germline ends. Per germline, CDR1 MNHNS and CDR2 SASEGT. The CDR3 totals 13 residues. CDR3 DNA: TGTGCCAGCAGTGAAGCTGGCCGCGAGACCCAGTACTTC. It is translated as CASSEAGRETQYF.

The rearrangement joins TRBV20-1 to TRBJ2-7, with D unclear. The V end was cut by 1 base, the J end by 2 bases, with 6 bases between. The CDR3 is made up of 12 amino acids. Germline CDR1 DFQATT, CDR2 SNEGSKA (reference sequence). The CDR3 region has the DNA TGCAGTGCTAGAGGTCAAGCCTACGAGCAGTACTTC. Amino acids: CSARGQAYEQYF.

This clonotype was seen ten or more times. The chain couples TRBV7-2 to TRBJ2-1; 12 positions match TRBD2. The CDR3 has 15 amino acids. The V gene's germline CDR1 is SGHTA and CDR2 FQGNSA. V shed 1 base and J 10 bases; nucleotides not matched to a gene: 5. The CDR3 here is CASSLVFLAGGEQFF. DNA of the CDR3: TGTGCCAGCAGCTTAGTTTTTCTAGCGGGAGGGGAGCAGTTCTTC.

This clonotype was recorded at least ten times. This chain joins TRBV5-1 and TRBJ2-7, with 10 bases identical to TRBD2. The germline V gene encodes CDR1 SGHRS and CDR2 YFSETQ. The V segment lost 0 bases and the J segment 0 bases; nucleotides outside the gene matches: 3. There are 16 residues in the CDR3. CDR3 region: CASSLDTSGTSYEQYF. Written as DNA, the CDR3 is TGCGCCAGCAGCTTGGATACTAGCGGGACCTCCTACGAGCAGTACTTC.

This clonotype occurred many times. The V call is TRBV5-1, the J call TRBJ2-2; TRBD1 matches at 10 bases. The CDR3 runs to 17 residues. Germline loops: CDR1 SGHRS, CDR2 YFSETQ. V gave up 3 bases and J gave up 7 bases; unmatched junction bases: 12. The CDR3 protein is CASSSAGTGAVVGELFF. CDR3 DNA sequence: TGCGCCAGCAGCTCGGCCGGGACAGGGGCTGTTGTCGGGGAGCTGTTTTTT.

This clonotype was seen ten or more times. This chain links TRBV5-1 with TRBJ2-7; perhaps TRBD1 as D (6 bases). This CDR3 is 14 amino acids long. V lost 4 bases to trimming and J lost 1 base, with 12 bases between them. Germline V gives CDR1 SGHRS, CDR2 YFSETQ. The CDR3 DNA is TGCGCCAGCAGCAAGGACAGTACTTCCTACGAGCAGTACTTC. Translation: CASSKDSTSYEQYF.

This clonotype has a count of ten or more. This rearrangement joins TRBV29-1 to TRBJ2-3; possible D gene TRBD2, 5 bases. Per the germline V gene, CDR1 is SQVTM and CDR2 is ANQGSEA. V lost 3 bases and J 1 base, leaving 8 bases between the germline ends. This CDR3 is 13 amino acids long. The CDR3: CSVEDGGTDTQYF. CDR3 DNA sequence: TGCAGCGTTGAGGACGGGGGCACAGATACGCAGTATTTT.

This clonotype was observed many times. The chain recombines TRBV5-6 with TRBJ2-7; D is ambiguous. This CDR3 contains 13 residues. The germline V and J ends were trimmed by 4 bases and 5 bases, with 13 bases remaining between them. Germline V lookup: CDR1 SGHDT, CDR2 YYEEEE. The CDR3 region is CASSSADLDEQYF. In DNA, the CDR3 is TGTGCCAGCAGCAGCGCTGATTTGGACGAGCAGTACTTC.

The chain is built from TRBV5-8 and TRBJ2-4, with a weak D call TRBD1 (6 bases). CDR3 size: 13 residues. V shed 7 bases and J shed 0 bases, with 8 bases lying between them. Per germline, CDR1 SGHTS and CDR2 YDEGEE. In DNA form, the CDR3 reads TGTGCCAGCTCAGGGGTAGCCAAAAACATTCAGTACTTC. It codes for CASSGVAKNIQYF. Filled out from reference TRBV5-8 and TRBJ2-4, the complete variable domain reads EAGVTQSPTHLIKTRGQQATLRCSPISGHTSVYWYQQALGLGLQFLLWYDEGEERNRGNFPPRFSGRQFPNYSSELNVNALELEDSALYLCASSGVAKNIQYFGAGTRLSVL.

This clonotype was detected ten times or more. The chain links TRBV12-3 or TRBV12-4 to TRBJ2-5, with a possible D match to TRBD2 (6 bases). With 7 bases removed from V and 4 bases from J, the gap between germline ends came to 16 bases. This CDR3 contains 14 residues. This CDR3 reads CASTSRGSGETQYF. DNA of the CDR3: TGTGCCAGCACCTCCCGGGGGTCGGGAGAGACCCAGTACTTC.